This paragraph reports one TCR beta chain. This entry belongs to a study of blood T cell repertoires in COVID-19. Study summary: Acute and convalescent COVID-19 specimens originated in the United States, Italy and Spain.

Authors' analysis steps: It was from reference gene primer amplification that nucleated cell counts were estimated. Assay used: immunoSEQ multiplex PCR; TCRdb lists only in-frame clones, some missing. V, J and clone size reflect that table, while D and trimming were determined from the DNA. The data contain tens of thousands of clones, about 90% of them singletons. Germline-derived CDR1 and CDR2 are SGHRS and YFSETQ. Unmatched junction bases numbered 7, after V lost 4 bases and J lost 7 bases. The CDR3 runs to 14 residues. Sample: peripheral blood. The receptor was isolated from a woman of 80 years or more with active or convalescent COVID-19. The chain joins TRBV5-1 to TRBJ2-7; 11 bases are a match to TRBD1. The DNA for the CDR3 is TGCGCCAGCAGCGCCGGGACAGGGGGTATAGAGCAGTACTTC. Protein product: CASSAGTGGIEQYF.